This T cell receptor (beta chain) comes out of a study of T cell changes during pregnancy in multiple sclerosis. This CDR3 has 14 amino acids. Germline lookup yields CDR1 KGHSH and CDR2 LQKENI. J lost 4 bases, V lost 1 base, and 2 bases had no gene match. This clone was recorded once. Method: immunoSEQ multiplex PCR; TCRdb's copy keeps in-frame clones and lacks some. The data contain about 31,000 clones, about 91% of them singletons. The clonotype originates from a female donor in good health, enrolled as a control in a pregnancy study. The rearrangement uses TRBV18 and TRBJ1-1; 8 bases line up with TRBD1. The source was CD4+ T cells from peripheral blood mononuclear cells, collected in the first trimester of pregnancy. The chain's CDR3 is CASSPLTGGTEAFF. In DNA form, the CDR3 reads TGTGCCAGCTCACCACTTACAGGGGGCACTGAAGCTTTCTTT.